Below are 32 T cell receptor beta chains sequenced from a single sample in a study of blood T cell repertoires in COVID-19. Method: immunoSEQ multiplex PCR; TCRdb's copy keeps in-frame clones and lacks some. The data contain 100,000 to 150,000 clones, 90% of them seen just once; the ten biggest clones take up approximately 5%. Sequenced material: peripheral blood. Receptor source: a man in his sixties with COVID-19, enrolled during active disease.

The rearrangement links TRBV7-2 to TRBJ2-3, with 9 bases matching TRBD1. Germline assignment: CDR1 SGHTA and CDR2 FQGNSA. CDR3 length: 15 amino acids. The V gene end was trimmed by 5 bases and the J gene end by 6 bases; junction bases not matched to a gene: 9. CDR3 in DNA: TGTGCCAGCAGCCCGGTGGGACAGGGCCGGGATACGCAGTATTTT. Translation: CASSPVGQGRDTQYF.

The chain couples TRBV4-1 to TRBJ2-7, with TRBD2 as a possible D gene (6 bases). V shed 5 bases and J shed 2 bases, with 16 bases lying between them. This CDR3 spans 15 amino acids. Looked up from germline, CDR1 is MGHRA and CDR2 is YSYEKL. CDR3: CASSGGSSHAYEQYF. CDR3 nucleotide sequence: TGCGCCAGCAGCGGGGGGTCCAGCCACGCCTACGAGCAGTACTTC.

The chain joins TRBV27 to TRBJ1-1, with TRBD1 matching over 8 bases. The germline CDR1 and CDR2 sequences are MNHEY and SMNVEV (reference sequence). The V gene end was trimmed by 6 bases and the J gene end by 5 bases; junction bases not matched to a gene: 8. The CDR3 covers 14 residues. The CDR3 sequence is CASSLDRVRTEAFF. Here the CDR3 DNA reads TGTGCCAGCAGCCTGGACAGGGTGCGGACTGAAGCTTTCTTT.

This clone occurred once. V usage is TRBV13 and J usage is TRBJ1-2, with unresolved D. The germline V and J ends were trimmed by 0 bases and 8 bases, with 25 bases remaining between them. This CDR3 has 18 amino acids. CDR1 is PRHDT, CDR2 FYEKMQ, per germline (reference sequence). CDR3 amino acids: CASSLGYLGLSRVEGYTF. CDR3 bases: TGTGCCAGCAGCTTAGGATACCTAGGCCTGAGCCGGGTCGAGGGCTACACCTTC.

V usage is TRBV19 and J usage is TRBJ1-4; D is possibly TRBD1 (6 bases). V was pared by 7 bases and J by 7 bases, with 13 bases between. CDR1 and CDR2 (germline): LNHDA, SQIVND (reference sequence). The length of the CDR3 is 13 residues. This chain's CDR3 is CASTQDRLEKLFF. The CDR3 DNA is TGTGCCAGTACCCAGGACAGACTTGAAAAACTGTTTTTT.

The chain uses TRBV3-1 (or the pseudogene TRBV3-2) and TRBJ2-2; tentative D call: TRBD2 (5 bases). Germline values: CDR1 LGHDT, CDR2 YNNKEL (reference sequence). V was shortened by 1 base and J by 0 bases, with 9 bases between the two germline ends. This CDR3 spans 16 amino acids. CDR3: CASSQGPAANTGELFF. The CDR3 DNA sequence: TGTGCCAGCAGCCAAGGCCCAGCGGCGAACACCGGGGAGCTGTTTTTT.

This clone occurred a few times. The V call is TRBV5-4, the J call TRBJ2-2, with 11 nucleotides matching TRBD2. The CDR3 extends over 14 amino acids. The germline V gene encodes CDR1 SGHNT and CDR2 YYREEE (reference sequence). V lost 4 bases, J lost 6 bases, and 2 bases stayed unmatched. The CDR3 spells CASSVAGGPGELFF. CDR3 nucleotide sequence: TGTGCCAGCAGCGTAGCGGGGGGGCCCGGGGAGCTGTTTTTT.

The rearrangement links TRBV19 to TRBJ1-1; TRBD1 aligns across 11 bases. The CDR3 length is 14 residues. V shed 6 bases and J 10 bases; nucleotides not matched to a gene: 10. CDR1 and CDR2 from the germline V gene are LNHDA and SQIVND (reference sequence). The CDR3 is CASRNPRDRGGAFF. The CDR3 bases are TGTGCCAGTAGAAACCCCCGGGACAGGGGGGGAGCTTTCTTT.

The gene calls are TRBV10-3 and TRBJ2-2; possibly TRBD1 for D (6 bases). V lost 4 bases to trimming and J lost 1 base, with 10 bases between them. Germline V lookup: CDR1 ENHRY, CDR2 SYGVKD. The CDR3 covers 15 residues. The CDR3 DNA is TGTGCCATCAGTGGCCAACAGGGGAACACCGGGGAGCTGTTTTTT. This translates into CAISGQQGNTGELFF.

V gene TRBV28 combines with J gene TRBJ1-3; 8 nucleotides match TRBD1. Germline lookup yields CDR1 MDHEN and CDR2 SYDVKM. With 5 bases clipped from V and 0 bases from J, the junction kept 3 bases outside the gene matches. This CDR3 comprises 15 residues. As DNA, the CDR3 is TGTGCCAGCAGTCGGACAGGGCACTCTGGAAACACCATATATTTT. The encoded protein is CASSRTGHSGNTIYF.

This clone was seen once. The chain has TRBV5-1 and TRBJ1-4, with 8 bases lining up with TRBD1. From germline, CDR1 is SGHRS and CDR2 YFSETQ. This CDR3 has 15 amino acids. Trimming cost V 3 bases and J 8 bases; bases outside gene matches: 9. Written as DNA, the CDR3 is TGCGCCAGCAGCTCGCAGGGGGCGGGCGGGGAAAAACTGTTTTTT. This sequence encodes CASSSQGAGGEKLFF.

The J gene is TRBJ1-1, the V gene TRBV9; no reliable D call. The V end was cut by 2 bases, the J end by 3 bases, with 11 bases between. The CDR3 extends over 14 amino acids. Per germline, CDR1 SGDLS and CDR2 YYNGEE. The CDR3 region is CASSVNVGDTEAFF. The CDR3 DNA reads as TGTGCCAGCAGCGTTAATGTGGGCGACACTGAAGCTTTCTTT. Supplemented by reference TRBV9 and TRBJ1-1, the full variable domain reads DSGVTQTPKHLITATGQRVTLRCSPRSGDLSVYWYQQSLDQGLQFLIQYYNGEERAKGNILERFSAQQFPDLHSELNLSSLELGDSALYFCASSVNVGDTEAFFGQGTRLTVV.

The chain uses TRBV19 and TRBJ2-1; the match to TRBD1 covers 10 bases. This CDR3 spans 16 amino acids. Trimming at V came to 7 bases and at J to 7 bases, leaving 13 bases not matched to a gene. From germline, CDR1 is LNHDA and CDR2 SQIVND (reference sequence). CDR3 DNA: TGTGCCAGTACCCCCTCCCGGGACAGGGGACTAAATGAGCAGTTCTTC. This encodes CASTPSRDRGLNEQFF.

The genes are TRBV24-1 and TRBJ2-3; the D gene is possibly TRBD1 (6 bases). V lost 4 bases and J 1 base, leaving 8 bases between the germline ends. Germline loops: CDR1 KGHDR, CDR2 SFDVKD. The CDR3 runs 14 residues. The CDR3 DNA reads as TGTGCCACCAGTGAGGCAGGGGGCACAGATACGCAGTATTTT. Translated: CATSEAGGTDTQYF.

This chain links TRBV27 with TRBJ2-7, with 12 nucleotides matching TRBD2. V lost 3 bases to trimming and J lost 3 bases; unmatched junction nucleotides: 3. The germline CDR1 and CDR2 sequences are MNHEY and SMNVEV (reference sequence). This CDR3 has 15 amino acids. This chain's CDR3 is CASSFRLAGDYEQYF. The DNA of the CDR3 is TGTGCCAGCAGTTTTCGACTAGCGGGAGACTACGAGCAGTACTTC.

The rearrangement joins TRBV10-3 to TRBJ1-2, with TRBD1 identical over 9 bases. The CDR3 has 15 amino acids. J was trimmed by 5 bases and V by 6 bases; bases with no gene match: 10. Per germline, CDR1 ENHRY and CDR2 SYGVKD. This chain's CDR3 is CAIRPGQGFAYGYTF. Here the CDR3 DNA reads TGTGCCATCAGGCCGGGACAGGGTTTTGCATATGGCTACACCTTC.

This clone was found once. V is TRBV18 and J is TRBJ1-6; weak D call: TRBD1 (6 bases). The CDR3 totals 16 residues. V was trimmed by 3 bases and J by 5 bases, leaving 14 bases between them. Germline loops: CDR1 KGHSH, CDR2 LQKENI. CDR3 nucleotides: TGTGCCAGCTCACCGAATTCAGGGGTAAATAATTCACCCCTCCACTTT. As protein: CASSPNSGVNNSPLHF. The complete variable domain, with remaining parts taken from reference TRBV18 and TRBJ1-6, reads NAGVMQNPRHLVRRRGQEARLRCSPMKGHSHVYWYRQLPEEGLKFMVYLQKENIIDESGMPKERFSAEFPKEGPSILRIQQVVRGDSAAYFCASSPNSGVNNSPLHFGNGTRLTVT.

The chain recombines TRBV30 with TRBJ1-5; a weak D match, TRBD1 (6 bases). Germline CDR1 GTSNPN, CDR2 SVGIG (reference sequence). V lost 2 bases and J 4 bases, leaving 9 bases between the germline ends. The CDR3 runs 13 residues. In DNA, the CDR3 is TGTGCCTGGAGTTCCAGGGGAAATCAGCCCCAGCATTTT. Translated, it gives CAWSSRGNQPQHF.

The chain joins TRBV5-1 to TRBJ1-2; D possibly corresponds to TRBD1 (6 bases). CDR1 is SGHRS and CDR2 is YFSETQ in the germline V gene. V was cut by 4 bases and J by 12 bases, with 19 bases left in between. CDR3 size: 13 residues. CDR3 bases: TGCGCCAGCAGCCCTGGGACACCGGAACGTAACACCTTC. Its translation is CASSPGTPERNTF.

The V and J genes are TRBV29-1 and TRBJ1-2, with 7 bases that match TRBD1. The CDR3 sequence is 15 residues long. Germline V gene data show CDR1 as SQVTM and CDR2 as ANQGSEA. V lost 2 bases to trimming and J lost 8 bases; unmatched junction nucleotides: 14. The CDR3, as DNA: TGCAGCGTTGAAACCCGGGACAGCCTTGGTATGGGCTACACCTTC. Amino acid sequence: CSVETRDSLGMGYTF.

The rearrangement uses TRBV7-9 and TRBJ1-2; 7 nucleotides line up with TRBD1. Germline V gives CDR1 SEHNR, CDR2 FQNEAQ (reference sequence). The length of the CDR3 is 15 residues. V shed 4 bases and J 3 bases; nucleotides not matched to a gene: 8. The DNA of the CDR3 is TGTGCCAGCAGCTCCCTACAGGGGAGCGACTATGGCTACACCTTC. This sequence encodes CASSSLQGSDYGYTF.

In regard to this clone: An end of the junction differs from the germline gene, which may be a read error. This rearrangement joins TRBV6-2 or TRBV6-3 to TRBJ2-5; D gene unclear. Germline CDR1 MNHEY, CDR2 SVGEGT. This CDR3 is 12 amino acids long. The CDR3 nucleotides are TGTGCCAGCAGCTCCCCCCAAAAGACCCAGTACTTC. Translating gives CASSSPQKTQYF.

The chain has TRBV9 and TRBJ2-1, with D possibly being TRBD2 (6 bases). Germline CDR1 and CDR2: SGDLS and YYNGEE. The CDR3 is made up of 12 amino acids. The V end lost 0 bases, the J end lost 9 bases, and 7 bases lay between the germline ends. CDR3 coding DNA: TGTGCCAGCAGCGTAGTGGGGGGTGAGCAGTTCTTC. It yields the protein CASSVVGGEQFF. The complete variable domain, with remaining parts taken from reference TRBV9 and TRBJ2-1, reads DSGVTQTPKHLITATGQRVTLRCSPRSGDLSVYWYQQSLDQGLQFLIQYYNGEERAKGNILERFSAQQFPDLHSELNLSSLELGDSALYFCASSVVGGEQFFGPGTRLTVL.

The rearrangement links TRBV5-6 to TRBJ2-7; TRBD1 is a possible D gene (5 bases). Germline values: CDR1 SGHDT, CDR2 YYEEEE. The V and J ends lost 4 bases and 9 bases respectively, with 20 bases between them. This CDR3 contains 14 residues. CDR3 DNA: TGTGCCAGCAGCGCGGTGGGGTTTATAGGGGTGCAGTACTTC. It encodes CASSAVGFIGVQYF.

V is TRBV29-1 and J is TRBJ2-7, with 8 bases matching TRBD1. The trim removed 5 bases at V and 2 bases at J, leaving 11 bases unmatched. The CDR3 contains 15 residues. Germline V gives CDR1 SQVTM, CDR2 ANQGSEA. The CDR3 reads CSVSHSRGRAYEQYF. The CDR3 nucleotides are TGCAGCGTTTCCCACTCCAGGGGGCGCGCCTACGAGCAGTACTTC.

The chain uses TRBV9 and TRBJ1-2, with 8 nucleotides matching TRBD1. The CDR3 runs 13 residues. Germline-derived CDR1 and CDR2 are SGDLS and YYNGEE. Losses at the gene ends were 4 bases for V and 5 bases for J; bases not matched to a gene: 4. The CDR3 nucleotides read TGTGCCAGCAGCACCGGACAGGGATATGGCTACACCTTC. Its protein is CASSTGQGYGYTF.

This chain links TRBV11-2 with TRBJ2-1; D unresolved. The CDR3 totals 16 residues. V was trimmed by 0 bases and J by 0 bases, leaving 9 bases between them. From germline, CDR1 is SGHAT and CDR2 FQNNGV. The CDR3 loop is CASSLDRVSSYNEQFF. CDR3 nucleotide sequence: TGTGCCAGCAGCTTAGACCGGGTGAGCTCCTACAATGAGCAGTTCTTC.

The rearrangement joins TRBV27 to TRBJ2-3; D is perhaps TRBD2 (5 bases). Per the germline V gene, CDR1 is MNHEY and CDR2 is SMNVEV (reference sequence). V was trimmed by 5 bases and J by 9 bases, leaving 18 bases between them. This CDR3 region has 14 residues. The CDR3 bases are TGTGCCAGCAGTCCTGAACCAACCAGAGGGACGCAGTATTTT. As protein: CASSPEPTRGTQYF.

This chain joins TRBV19 and TRBJ1-1; 7 nucleotides agree with TRBD1. CDR1 and CDR2 (germline): LNHDA, SQIVND (reference sequence). The CDR3 covers 13 residues. V shed 4 bases, J shed 4 bases, and the junction held 3 bases outside the gene matches. The CDR3 protein is CASSRRQGTEAFF. DNA of the CDR3: TGTGCCAGTAGTAGACGACAGGGCACTGAAGCTTTCTTT.

The V gene is TRBV18, the J gene TRBJ2-7; 9 nucleotides agree with TRBD2. The V gene's germline CDR1 is KGHSH and CDR2 LQKENI. Germline trimming cut 3 bases from V and 1 base from J; bases unmatched to any gene: 10. The CDR3 is made up of 17 amino acids. CDR3 residues: CASSPGASGDLSYEQYF. In DNA form, the CDR3 reads TGTGCCAGCTCACCTGGGGCTAGCGGGGATCTTTCCTACGAGCAGTACTTC.

This sequence joins TRBV5-1 and TRBJ2-5; the D gene is possibly TRBD1 (6 bases). This CDR3 spans 15 amino acids. V lost 0 bases and J lost 7, with 16 bases in between. The germline V gene encodes CDR1 SGHRS and CDR2 YFSETQ. CDR3: CASSLEGRGYATQYF. CDR3 nucleotide sequence: TGCGCCAGCAGCTTGGAAGGCAGGGGTTATGCGACCCAGTACTTC.

This clone was observed once. The chain uses TRBV18 and TRBJ2-2; D is perhaps TRBD1 (6 bases). This CDR3 comprises 16 residues. V lost 4 bases, J lost 0 bases, and 12 bases lay in between. CDR1 and CDR2 (germline): KGHSH, LQKENI. This chain's CDR3 is CASSRLQGPNTGELFF. The CDR3 nucleotides are TGTGCCAGCTCACGGCTACAGGGTCCGAACACCGGGGAGCTGTTTTTT.